These 12 T cell receptor beta chains were all obtained from the same sample, sequenced in a study of blood T cell repertoires in COVID-19. TCRdb keeps only in-frame clones here, not all; method: immunoSEQ multiplex PCR. This sample has about 44,000 clones, with over 70% found just once. Sequenced: peripheral blood. The receptors derive from a human donor in a cohort sampled during active COVID-19.

V and J are TRBV7-3 and TRBJ2-1, with 9 bases aligning to TRBD2. The CDR3 sequence is 15 residues long. Germline lookup yields CDR1 SGHTA and CDR2 FQGTGA. Unmatched junction bases numbered 8, after V lost 5 bases and J lost 6 bases. The CDR3 DNA reads TGTGCCAGCAGCCCTGTCCTAGCGGGGACCAATGAGCAGTTCTTC. Its translation is CASSPVLAGTNEQFF.

The V and J genes are TRBV15 and TRBJ2-1; maybe TRBD2 (6 bases). The V end lost 9 bases, the J end lost 2 bases, and 14 bases lay between the germline ends. CDR3 size: 14 residues. The germline CDR1 and CDR2 sequences are LNHNV and YYDKDF (reference sequence). CDR3 region: CATRGRTTYNEQFF. The DNA for the CDR3 is TGTGCCACTCGAGGACGGACTACCTACAATGAGCAGTTCTTC.

The genes are TRBV5-6 and TRBJ2-7; TRBD2 might be the D (6 bases). The CDR3 covers 15 residues. V dropped 2 bases and J dropped 0 bases, with 12 bases sitting between them. Per germline, CDR1 SGHDT and CDR2 YYEEEE. CDR3 coding DNA: TGTGCCAGCAGCTTTGGACTAAGCAGCTCCTACGAGCAGTACTTC. It yields the protein CASSFGLSSSYEQYF.

V usage is TRBV15 and J usage is TRBJ2-7; TRBD2 matches at 15 bases. CDR3 length: 18 amino acids. Germline-derived CDR1 and CDR2 are LNHNV and YYDKDF (reference sequence). V trimming: 0 bases; J trimming: 3 bases; junction bases outside the gene matches: 6. The CDR3 bases are TGTGCCACCAGCAGAGATTGGCGGACTAGCGGGAGGGTCTACGAGCAGTACTTC. Translation: CATSRDWRTSGRVYEQYF.

The chain joins TRBV7-9 to TRBJ2-7; 12 bases are shared with TRBD2. This CDR3 region has 17 residues. Germline CDR1 and CDR2: SEHNR and FQNEAQ (reference sequence). V gave up 2 bases and J gave up 7 bases; unmatched junction bases: 12. The CDR3 DNA sequence: TGTGCCAGCAGCTTAATGGGACTAGCGGGTGGTGCACGGGAGCAGTACTTC. Its protein is CASSLMGLAGGAREQYF.

The V gene is TRBV13, the J gene TRBJ2-6; tentatively, D is TRBD1 (6 bases). The CDR3 consists of 19 residues. Trimming pared 4 bases from V and 1 base from J, leaving 20 bases between. Germline loops: CDR1 PRHDT, CDR2 FYEKMQ (reference sequence). The CDR3: CASSSRGPQGLSGANVLTF. As DNA, the CDR3 is TGTGCCAGCAGCTCCCGAGGACCACAGGGATTGTCTGGGGCCAACGTCCTGACTTTC. Combining the CDR3 with reference TRBV13 and TRBJ2-6 gives the whole variable domain AAGVIQSPRHLIKEKRETATLKCYPIPRHDTVYWYQQGPGQDPQFLISFYEKMQSDKGSIPDRFSAQQFSDYHSELNMSSLELGDSALYFCASSSRGPQGLSGANVLTFGAGSRLTVL.

The rearrangement uses TRBV4-3 and TRBJ2-7; D may be TRBD1 (5 bases). The ends were cut back, 1 base at V and 4 bases at J, with 14 bases in the middle. The V gene's germline CDR1 is LGHNA and CDR2 YSLEER. The CDR3 runs to 15 residues. The CDR3 region is CASSQGLNQGYEQYF. CDR3 in DNA: TGCGCCAGCAGCCAAGGTTTGAACCAGGGTTACGAGCAGTACTTC.

The chain carries TRBV28 and TRBJ2-3, with TRBD2 identical over 8 bases. V gave up 5 bases and J gave up 6 bases; unmatched junction bases: 10. This CDR3 comprises 15 residues. Germline V gene data show CDR1 as MDHEN and CDR2 as SYDVKM. Here the CDR3 reads CASSPQGLGGDTQYF. CDR3 nucleotides: TGTGCCAGCAGTCCCCAGGGACTAGGGGGGGATACGCAGTATTTT.

This chain uses TRBV6-4 with TRBJ2-1; 7 bases agree with TRBD1. This CDR3 spans 14 amino acids. V lost 11 bases to trimming and J lost 5 bases; unmatched junction nucleotides: 12. CDR1 and CDR2 from the germline V gene are MRHNA and SNTAGT. This chain's CDR3 is CALPSGQPNNEQFF. CDR3 in DNA: TGTGCCCTCCCCTCGGGACAGCCTAACAATGAGCAGTTCTTC.

This sequence joins TRBV28 and TRBJ1-4; 8 nucleotides line up with TRBD1. Germline V lookup: CDR1 MDHEN, CDR2 SYDVKM. The CDR3 is made up of 16 amino acids. Trimming cost V 5 bases and J 3 bases; bases outside gene matches: 8. The CDR3 DNA sequence: TGTGCCAGCAGTCCCCCCCGCAGGGGGCCTAATGAAAAACTGTTTTTT. Its translation is CASSPPRRGPNEKLFF.

This sequence joins TRBV19 and TRBJ2-7, with D perhaps TRBD2 (6 bases). V was clipped by 7 bases and J by 2 bases, with 15 bases between them. The length of the CDR3 is 14 residues. Germline V gives CDR1 LNHDA, CDR2 SQIVND (reference sequence). The CDR3 loop is CASIGGAGPYEQYF. In DNA, the CDR3 is TGTGCCAGTATCGGGGGAGCCGGTCCCTACGAGCAGTACTTC.

The chain recombines TRBV5-4 with TRBJ2-1; D perhaps matches TRBD1 (5 bases). The CDR3 spans 15 residues. Germline V CDR1 and CDR2: SGHNT, YYREEE (reference sequence). V lost 0 bases to trimming and J lost 5 bases, with 12 bases between them. The CDR3, as DNA: TGTGCCAGCAGCTTGGTGCAGGGTAGGAACAATGAGCAGTTCTTC. It yields the protein CASSLVQGRNNEQFF.